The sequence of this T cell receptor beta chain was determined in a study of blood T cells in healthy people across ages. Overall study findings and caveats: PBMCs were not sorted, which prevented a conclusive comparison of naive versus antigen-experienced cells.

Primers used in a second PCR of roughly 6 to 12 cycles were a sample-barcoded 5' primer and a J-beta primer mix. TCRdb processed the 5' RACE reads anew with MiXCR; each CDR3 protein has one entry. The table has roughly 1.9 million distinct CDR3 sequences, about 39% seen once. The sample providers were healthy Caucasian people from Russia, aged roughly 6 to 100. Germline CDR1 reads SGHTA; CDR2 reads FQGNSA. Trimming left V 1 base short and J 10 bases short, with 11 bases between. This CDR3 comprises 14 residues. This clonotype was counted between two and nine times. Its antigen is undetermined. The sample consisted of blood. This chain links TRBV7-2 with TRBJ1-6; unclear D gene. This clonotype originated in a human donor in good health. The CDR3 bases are TGTGCCAGCAGCTTAGTCCTACTGGGGTCACCCCTCCACTTT. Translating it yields CASSLVLLGSPLHF.